This T cell receptor beta chain is drawn from a study of T-cell memory formation after mild COVID-19. TCR alpha and TCR beta cDNA libraries carrying sample barcodes and UMIs came from 5'RACE with constant-segment primers. TCRdb ran MiXCR on the 5' RACE reads and lists one entry per CDR3 protein. The table has roughly 350,000 distinct CDR3 sequences, 28% seen once; the top ten hold less than 15%. Germline V CDR1 and CDR2: SGDLS, YYNGEE. There are 16 residues in the CDR3. Between the trimmed V and J ends, which lost 0 bases and 0 bases, there was a span of 10 bases. This clonotype was detected a few times. What it binds is unknown. Study-wide findings and caveats: Contracting clones from day 15 to 85 had balanced CD4/CD8; later expanders favoured CD4+.

The sequenced material came from PBMCs or a T cell subset sorted from them (not recorded which). This receptor was identified in an adult woman who had mild COVID-19 (a few samples of this study predate the infection). Cell type and time point are not known. The J gene is TRBJ1-3, the V gene TRBV9; unclear D gene. DNA of the CDR3: TGTGCCAGCAGCGTAGCTGGACTTAGCTCTGGAAACACCATATATTTT. Encoded protein: CASSVAGLSSGNTIYF.